Following are 9 T cell receptor beta chains from one sample sequenced in a study of identical twins. TCRdb itself ran the 5' RACE reads through MiXCR, one entry per CDR3 protein. The table includes approximately 620,000 distinct CDR3 sequences, about 9.4% detected once. These same records also appear under a second study, on yellow fever vaccine responses in identical twins.

The sequencing input was PBMCs. These receptors all stem from a woman aged 18-29 years in good health.

Only a few counts were recorded for this clonotype. The chain links TRBV28 to TRBJ1-1; TRBD1 matches at 8 bases. J gave up 4 bases and V 8 bases, and 15 bases lay outside the gene matches. Germline CDR1 and CDR2: MDHEN and SYDVKM. This CDR3 region has 16 residues. The CDR3 region is CASRWQGASVTTEAFF. CDR3 DNA: TGTGCCAGCCGCTGGCAGGGGGCTTCGGTGACCACTGAAGCTTTCTTT.

This clonotype was detected many times. The chain has TRBV12-3 or TRBV12-4 and TRBJ2-1; 10 bases match TRBD2. Trimming cost V 5 bases and J 4 bases; bases outside gene matches: 5. There are 15 residues in the CDR3. The CDR3 reads CASSPASGGYNEQFF. CDR3 in DNA: TGTGCCAGCAGTCCCGCTAGCGGGGGATACAATGAGCAGTTCTTC.

This clonotype was picked up many times. V and J are TRBV20-1 and TRBJ2-5; a possible D gene is TRBD2 (5 bases). The CDR3 runs to 13 residues. From germline, CDR1 is DFQATT and CDR2 SNEGSKA (reference sequence). The V end was cut by 4 bases, the J end by 4 bases, with 13 bases between. CDR3 in DNA: TGCAGTGCTAAAACCGGAGGTGGAGAGACCCAGTACTTC. It is translated as CSAKTGGGETQYF.

This clonotype was counted at least ten times. The J gene is TRBJ2-5, the V gene TRBV6-5; D is unclear. The germline gives CDR1 MNHEY, CDR2 SVGAGI. V lost 0 bases and J lost 0, with 8 bases in between. This CDR3 has 15 residues. In nucleotides, the CDR3 is TGTGCCAGCAGTTACTCAGAGGATCACCAAGAGACCCAGTACTTC. Its translation: CASSYSEDHQETQYF.

Only a few counts were recorded for this clonotype. This rearrangement joins TRBV2 to TRBJ2-1; TRBD1 might be the D (6 bases). This CDR3 spans 13 amino acids. CDR1 and CDR2 (germline): SNHLY, FYNNEI. The germline V and J ends were trimmed by 5 bases and 8 bases, with 13 bases remaining between them. Here the CDR3 DNA reads TGTGCCAGCAGTACCAGGGGTCGGGATGAGCAGTTCTTC. Translating it yields CASSTRGRDEQFF.

This clonotype was seen ten or more times. One end of the junction does not line up with germline, which may come from a read error. The chain joins TRBV5-1 to TRBJ1-1; D not resolved. The germline CDR1 and CDR2 sequences are SGHRS and YFSETQ. CDR3 length: 14 residues. The CDR3 is CASSLGLGSTEAFF. CDR3 DNA sequence: TGTGCCAGCAGCTTAGGATTGGGGAGCACTGAAGCTTTCTTT.

This sequence joins TRBV7-2 and TRBJ2-7; 9 bases fit TRBD2. CDR1 SGHTA and CDR2 FQGNSA come from the germline V gene. The CDR3 has 14 amino acids. Trimming removed 1 base from V and 5 bases from J; junction bases left unmatched: 3. CDR3 DNA: TGTGCCAGCAGCTTAGTAGCGGGGGCCAACGAGCAGTACTTC. Its translation: CASSLVAGANEQYF.

The gene calls are TRBV6-5 and TRBJ1-2, with D tentatively TRBD1 (6 bases). Germline V lookup: CDR1 MNHEY, CDR2 SVGAGI. The V end was cut by 2 bases, the J end by 8 bases, with 15 bases between. The CDR3 loop spans 14 amino acids. The CDR3 sequence: CASSYDVSGVGYTF. Here the CDR3 DNA reads TGTGCCAGCAGTTACGATGTTTCAGGGGTCGGCTACACCTTC.

This clonotype came up a few times. V gene TRBV6-5 combines with J gene TRBJ2-7; D may be TRBD2 (6 bases). Germline V gene data show CDR1 as MNHEY and CDR2 as SVGAGI. CDR3 size: 17 residues. The V and J ends lost 0 bases and 2 bases respectively, with 17 bases between them. The DNA for the CDR3 is TGTGCCAGCAGTTACTCGATGAACGAGCGGGCCCCCTACGAGCAGTACTTC. Its translation: CASSYSMNERAPYEQYF.